The 17 T cell receptor beta chains below come from one sample, sequenced in a study of early T cells in non-severe SARS-CoV-2 infection. TCRdb reprocessed the 5' RACE reads via MiXCR and lists one record per CDR3 protein. The table shows approximately 30,000 distinct CDR3 sequences, with roughly 4.5% occurring only once. Sequencing was done on a sample of whole blood. The receptors originated from an adult who was a healthcare worker with PCR-confirmed SARS-CoV-2 infection or an uninfected control (not recorded which).

This rearrangement joins TRBV9 to TRBJ2-7; 12 nucleotides line up with TRBD1. The CDR3 length is 14 residues. Looked up from germline, CDR1 is SGDLS and CDR2 is YYNGEE. V shed 4 bases, J shed 6 bases, and the junction held 5 bases outside the gene matches. CDR3 DNA sequence: TGTGCCAGCAGCCACCGGGACAGGGGGCCCGAGCAGTACTTC. Encoded protein: CASSHRDRGPEQYF.

This clonotype has more than one count but fewer than ten. A far larger clone is a single base away, which makes a read error likely. V is TRBV14 and J is TRBJ1-5, with 7 bases fitting TRBD1. J gave up 3 bases and V 4 bases, and 3 bases lay outside the gene matches. CDR3 length: 14 amino acids. Germline lookup yields CDR1 SGHDN and CDR2 FVKESK. The CDR3 region is CASSPGTVNQPQHF. The DNA of the CDR3 is TGTGCCAGCAGCCCCGGGACAGTCAATCAGCCCCAGCATTTT.

The chain uses TRBV5-4 and TRBJ2-2, with unresolved D. Germline V gives CDR1 SGHNT, CDR2 YYREEE (reference sequence). The CDR3 contains 14 residues. Trimming took off 2 bases at V and 0 bases at J, with 5 bases between the two ends. CDR3 in DNA: TGTGCCAGCAGCTTACACACGAACACCGGGGAGCTGTTTTTT. Translating gives CASSLHTNTGELFF.

This clonotype has only a few counts. The rearrangement links TRBV2 to TRBJ1-1; D gene unclear. This CDR3 is built from 13 residues. The V gene lost 10 bases and the J gene lost 2 bases, with 14 bases spanning the gap. Germline-derived CDR1 and CDR2 are SNHLY and FYNNEI. The CDR3 region has the DNA TGTGCCACCGACTGGGGAATAAACACTGAAGCTTTCTTT. Its protein product is CATDWGINTEAFF.

This clonotype occurred many times. The V call is TRBV4-3, the J call TRBJ1-5; 10 bases line up with TRBD1. The CDR3 contains 17 residues. Germline CDR1 and CDR2: LGHNA and YSLEER. J lost 0 bases, V lost 1 base, and 3 bases had no gene match. The CDR3 protein is CASSQGQGAYSNQPQHF. The CDR3 DNA reads TGCGCCAGCAGCCAAGGACAGGGGGCATATAGCAATCAGCCCCAGCATTTT.

The V gene is TRBV5-1, the J gene TRBJ2-1; the match to TRBD1 covers 9 bases. The V gene's germline CDR1 is SGHRS and CDR2 YFSETQ. CDR3 length: 14 amino acids. J was trimmed by 5 bases and V by 3 bases; bases with no gene match: 3. The CDR3 reads CASSSGTGNNEQFF. The CDR3, as DNA: TGCGCCAGCAGCTCCGGGACAGGGAACAATGAGCAGTTCTTC.

This clonotype was seen many times. The V call is TRBV3-1, the J call TRBJ2-3; 7 bases match TRBD2. Germline-derived CDR1 and CDR2 are LGHDT and YNNKEL (reference sequence). V was pared by 0 bases and J by 2 bases, with 5 bases of the junction left unmatched. CDR3 length: 16 amino acids. The CDR3 region is CASSQDPSGDTDTQYF. The CDR3 DNA follows: TGTGCCAGCAGCCAAGATCCTAGCGGAGACACAGATACGCAGTATTTT.

This clonotype was found many times. The rearrangement joins TRBV6-5 to TRBJ1-1, with D possibly matching TRBD1 (5 bases). Trimming shortened V by 6 bases and J by 7 bases, and 15 bases separated the two germline ends. Germline CDR1 MNHEY, CDR2 SVGAGI. This CDR3 region has 13 residues. The DNA for the CDR3 is TGTGCCAGCAGACCCGCGAGACAGAATGAAGCTTTCTTT. Its translation: CASRPARQNEAFF.

The sample holds many counts of this clonotype. The chain is built from TRBV5-5 and TRBJ2-1, with TRBD2 matching over 8 bases. Germline CDR1 SGHKS, CDR2 YYEKEE (reference sequence). This CDR3 region has 17 residues. V lost 0 bases, J lost 2 bases, and 7 bases stayed unmatched. CDR3 in amino acids: CASSLAGGAFTYNEQFF. The DNA of the CDR3 is TGTGCCAGCAGCTTGGCCGGGGGGGCCTTCACCTACAATGAGCAGTTCTTC.

This clonotype showed up many times. V usage is TRBV12-3 or TRBV12-4 and J usage is TRBJ2-7; TRBD1 matches at 11 bases. Germline trimming cut 6 bases from V and 3 bases from J; bases unmatched to any gene: 7. The CDR3 is 15 residues long. In nucleotides, the CDR3 is TGTGCCAGCAGCGCCGGGACAGGGGGAGTCTACGAGCAGTACTTC. Amino acids: CASSAGTGGVYEQYF.

The CDR3 region is CASSRGRISYNEQFF. Written as DNA, the CDR3 is TGTGCCAGCAGCCGGGGACGAATCTCCTACAATGAGCAGTTCTTC. The rearrangement joins TRBV5-4 to TRBJ2-1; D tentatively reads TRBD1 or TRBD2 (5 bases each). The CDR3 length is 15 residues. V shed 4 bases and J shed 0 bases, with 11 bases lying between them. The germline V gene has CDR1 SGHNT and CDR2 YYREEE (reference sequence).

J is TRBJ2-7 and V is TRBV3-1; TRBD1 aligns across 7 bases. Trimming at V came to 4 bases and at J to 2 bases, leaving 5 bases not matched to a gene. CDR1 LGHDT and CDR2 YNNKEL come from the germline V gene (reference sequence). This CDR3 contains 14 residues. The CDR3 spells CASSRGQAAYEQYF. The CDR3, as DNA: TGTGCCAGCAGCCGCGGACAGGCCGCCTACGAGCAGTACTTC.

This clonotype was seen many times. The chain combines TRBV3-1 with TRBJ1-2; TRBD1 aligns across 7 bases. CDR3 length: 13 amino acids. CDR1 is LGHDT, CDR2 YNNKEL, per germline (reference sequence). With 4 bases clipped from V and 4 bases from J, the junction kept 3 bases outside the gene matches. The CDR3 sequence is CASSLQGTYGYTF. DNA of the CDR3: TGTGCCAGCAGCCTACAGGGGACCTATGGCTACACCTTC.

This clonotype was counted a few times. The rearrangement links TRBV28 to TRBJ1-5; D gene ambiguous. The V gene lost 0 bases and the J gene lost 6 bases, with 6 bases spanning the gap. Germline loops: CDR1 MDHEN, CDR2 SYDVKM. The CDR3 has 13 residues. The CDR3 is CASSLWEGQPQHF. The DNA of the CDR3 is TGTGCCAGCAGTTTATGGGAAGGTCAGCCCCAGCATTTT. Variable domain in full (rest from reference TRBV28 and TRBJ1-5): DVKVTQSSRYLVKRTGEKVFLECVQDMDHENMFWYRQDPGLGLRLIYFSYDVKMKEKGDIPEGYSVSREKKERFSLILESASTNQTSMYLCASSLWEGQPQHFGDGTRLSIL.

This clonotype was detected a few times. The V call is TRBV7-2, the J call TRBJ2-7; D is possibly TRBD1 (5 bases). The CDR3 is made up of 16 amino acids. V dropped 0 bases and J dropped 0 bases, with 12 bases sitting between them. Germline V gene data show CDR1 as SGHTA and CDR2 as FQGNSA. CDR3 amino acids: CASSLAGPPSSYEQYF. The CDR3, as DNA: TGTGCCAGCAGCTTAGCGGGGCCGCCTAGCTCCTACGAGCAGTACTTC.

This clonotype was recorded many times. The J gene is TRBJ1-2, the V gene TRBV4-3; TRBD1 agrees at 7 bases. The CDR3 extends over 16 amino acids. The junction had 7 bases not matched to a gene; V was cut back by 3 bases and J by 0 bases. Per germline, CDR1 LGHNA and CDR2 YSLEER. The CDR3 reads CASSQGQSITNYGYTF. The DNA for the CDR3 is TGCGCCAGCAGCCAGGGACAGAGTATTACTAACTATGGCTACACCTTC.

This clonotype appeared a few times. The chain recombines TRBV3-1 with TRBJ2-4, with D uncertain. The CDR3 extends over 13 amino acids. CDR1 is LGHDT, CDR2 YNNKEL, per germline (reference sequence). The V end was cut by 6 bases, the J end by 7 bases, with 13 bases between. CDR3 sequence: CASRPGGTNIQYF. The CDR3 nucleotides read TGTGCCAGCAGACCCGGCGGCACCAACATTCAGTACTTC.